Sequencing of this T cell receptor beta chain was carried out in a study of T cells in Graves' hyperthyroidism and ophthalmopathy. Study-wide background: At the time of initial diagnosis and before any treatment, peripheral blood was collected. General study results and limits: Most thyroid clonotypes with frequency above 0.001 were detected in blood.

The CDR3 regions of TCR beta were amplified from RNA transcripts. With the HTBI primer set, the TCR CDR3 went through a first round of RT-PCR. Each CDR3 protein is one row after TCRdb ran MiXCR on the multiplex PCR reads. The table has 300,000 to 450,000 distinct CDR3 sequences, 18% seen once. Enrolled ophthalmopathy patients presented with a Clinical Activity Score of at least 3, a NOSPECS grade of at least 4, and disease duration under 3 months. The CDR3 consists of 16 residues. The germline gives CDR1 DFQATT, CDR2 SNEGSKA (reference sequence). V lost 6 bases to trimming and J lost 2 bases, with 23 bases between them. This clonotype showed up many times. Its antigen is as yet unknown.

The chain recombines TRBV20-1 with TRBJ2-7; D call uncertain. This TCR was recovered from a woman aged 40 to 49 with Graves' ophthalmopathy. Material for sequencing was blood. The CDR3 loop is CSAHSRTDPSPYEQYF. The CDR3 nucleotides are TGCAGTGCCCATTCTCGGACGGATCCTTCTCCCTACGAGCAGTACTTC.